Listed below are T cell receptor beta chains from one sample, sequenced in a study of T cell responses to AZD1222 COVID-19 vaccine. The protocol was immunoSEQ multiplex PCR, while the TCRdb copy is restricted to in-frame clones and leaves out a portion. The sample has roughly 99,000 clones; 70% to 90% are singletons. The starting material was peripheral blood, obtained 28 days after the second AZD1222 dose. All receptors come from an adult who received the AZD1222 COVID-19 vaccine. Both conserved end residues are part of each CDR3. Fields, in order: V gene, D gene, J gene, clone size, CDR3 DNA, CDR3 protein. A D gene is named only where the DNA matches it firmly. The listing skips clone size in some rows; elsewhere it reads once, few, many or a size class.

v_gene: TRBV5-4
d_gene: TRBD2
j_gene: TRBJ2-5
abundance: .
CDR3nt: TGTGCCAGCAGCTTTTCGGGGGGGATACAAGAGACCCAGTACTTC
CDR3aa: CASSFSGGIQETQYF

v_gene: TRBV6-5
d_gene: .
j_gene: TRBJ1-2
abundance: .
CDR3nt: TGTGCCAGCAGTACCTATTCCGGGGGGCTCTATGGCTACACCTTC
CDR3aa: CASSTYSGGLYGYTF

v_gene: TRBV6-2/TRBV6-3
d_gene: TRBD1
j_gene: TRBJ1-6
abundance: .
CDR3nt: TGTGCCAGCAGTCCGGGACAGACCTATAATTCACCCCTCCACTTT
CDR3aa: CASSPGQTYNSPLHF

v_gene: TRBV27
d_gene: .
j_gene: TRBJ1-2
abundance: .
CDR3nt: TGTGCCAGCAGTTTGAGGGGCCTTAACTATGGCTACACCTTC
CDR3aa: CASSLRGLNYGYTF

v_gene: TRBV5-4
d_gene: TRBD2
j_gene: TRBJ2-3
abundance: .
CDR3nt: TGTGCCAGCAGCTTGGCTAGCGGGGGCACAGATACGCAGTATTTT
CDR3aa: CASSLASGGTDTQYF

v_gene: TRBV6-2/TRBV6-3
d_gene: TRBD1
j_gene: TRBJ2-7
abundance: .
CDR3nt: TGTGCCAGCAGCCGTCTAGGGGACAGGGTGTACGAGCAGTACTTC
CDR3aa: CASSRLGDRVYEQYF

v_gene: TRBV11-2
d_gene: TRBD1
j_gene: TRBJ1-2
abundance: once
CDR3nt: TGTGCCAGCAGCTTAGGGGACAGGGGCAGCTATGGCTACACCTTC
CDR3aa: CASSLGDRGSYGYTF

v_gene: TRBV11-1
d_gene: TRBD2
j_gene: TRBJ2-3
abundance: .
CDR3nt: TGTGCCAGCAGCTCGGGAAGCGGGGGGGCCCCAGATACGCAGTATTTT
CDR3aa: CASSSGSGGAPDTQYF

v_gene: TRBV5-1
d_gene: .
j_gene: TRBJ1-3
abundance: .
CDR3nt: TGCGCCAGCAGCTCCGCGTCTTTTGGTACCTCTGGAAACACCATATATTTT
CDR3aa: CASSSASFGTSGNTIYF

v_gene: TRBV7-2
d_gene: .
j_gene: TRBJ1-6
abundance: .
CDR3nt: TGTGCCAGCAGCCGAGGCGGTTATTCACCCCTCCACTTT
CDR3aa: CASSRGGYSPLHF

v_gene: TRBV7-8
d_gene: TRBD1
j_gene: TRBJ1-1
abundance: .
CDR3nt: TGTGCCAGCAGCTTAGATCGGACAGGGGAAAGGTACACTGAAGCTTTCTTT
CDR3aa: CASSLDRTGERYTEAFF

v_gene: TRBV5-5
d_gene: TRBD1
j_gene: TRBJ2-5
abundance: .
CDR3nt: TGTGCCAGCAGCTGGGGCGGACAGGGGGCGGGAGAGACCCAGTACTTC
CDR3aa: CASSWGGQGAGETQYF

v_gene: TRBV27
d_gene: TRBD1
j_gene: TRBJ2-1
abundance: .
CDR3nt: TGTGCCACCTCACCCGCGGGACAGGGGATCAATGAGCAGTTCTTC
CDR3aa: CATSPAGQGINEQFF

v_gene: TRBV6-5
d_gene: .
j_gene: TRBJ1-1
abundance: .
CDR3nt: TGTGCCAGCAGTTACTCCGCGGCTATGAACACTGAAGCTTTCTTT
CDR3aa: CASSYSAAMNTEAFF

v_gene: TRBV9
d_gene: .
j_gene: TRBJ1-4
abundance: once
CDR3nt: TGTGCCAGCAGCCCCCGAGGGGGGAGTCGAGAAAAACTGTTTTTT
CDR3aa: CASSPRGGSREKLFF

v_gene: TRBV27
d_gene: TRBD1
j_gene: TRBJ2-7
abundance: .
CDR3nt: TGTGCCAGCAGGATAACAGGGGTAACCTACGAGCAGTACTTC
CDR3aa: CASRITGVTYEQYF

v_gene: TRBV19
d_gene: .
j_gene: TRBJ2-5
abundance: .
CDR3nt: TGTGCCAGTAGTCCCCGGGCAGGACGACTTGGGACCCAGTACTTC
CDR3aa: CASSPRAGRLGTQYF

v_gene: TRBV28
d_gene: .
j_gene: TRBJ1-2
abundance: .
CDR3nt: TGTGCCAGCAGTACCGCGGGGACGGGTAACTATGGCTACACCTTC
CDR3aa: CASSTAGTGNYGYTF

v_gene: TRBV4-2
d_gene: TRBD1
j_gene: TRBJ1-2
abundance: .
CDR3nt: TGTGCCAGCAGCCAAACCCGGGACAGGAACTATGGCTACACCTTC
CDR3aa: CASSQTRDRNYGYTF

v_gene: TRBV13
d_gene: TRBD2
j_gene: TRBJ2-2
abundance: .
CDR3nt: TGTGCCAGCTCGCTGGGGGGGTCCACCGGGGAGCTGTTTTTT
CDR3aa: CASSLGGSTGELFF

v_gene: TRBV25-1
d_gene: TRBD1
j_gene: TRBJ1-5
abundance: .
CDR3nt: TGTGCCAGCAGTGAGACAGGGTACAATCAGCCCCAGCATTTT
CDR3aa: CASSETGYNQPQHF

v_gene: TRBV2
d_gene: .
j_gene: TRBJ1-2
abundance: .
CDR3nt: TGTGCCAGCATAATTTCCAGGGATGGCTACACCTTC
CDR3aa: CASIISRDGYTF

v_gene: TRBV10-3
d_gene: .
j_gene: TRBJ1-5
abundance: .
CDR3nt: TGTGCCATCAGTGAGGCAGCTGGGGGTAATCAGCCCCAGCATTTT
CDR3aa: CAISEAAGGNQPQHF

v_gene: TRBV4-3
d_gene: .
j_gene: TRBJ1-5
abundance: .
CDR3nt: TGCGCCAGCAGCTTCATTCGGGGTGGCAATCAGCCCCAGCATTTT
CDR3aa: CASSFIRGGNQPQHF

v_gene: TRBV30
d_gene: .
j_gene: TRBJ1-1
abundance: few
CDR3nt: TGTGCCTTTCTTTGGGGGGGGAACACTGAAGCTTTCTTT
CDR3aa: CAFLWGGNTEAFF

v_gene: TRBV5-6
d_gene: .
j_gene: TRBJ1-4
abundance: .
CDR3nt: TGTGCCAGCAGCTTGCGTAGAGGTACAACTAATGAAAAACTGTTTTTT
CDR3aa: CASSLRRGTTNEKLFF

v_gene: TRBV28
d_gene: .
j_gene: TRBJ2-1
abundance: .
CDR3nt: TGTGCCAGCAGTTTATTATCAGGGGACAATGAGCAGTTCTTC
CDR3aa: CASSLLSGDNEQFF

v_gene: TRBV7-8
d_gene: .
j_gene: TRBJ2-5
abundance: .
CDR3nt: TGTGCCAGCAGCGGTGTCGAGGAGACCCAGTACTTC
CDR3aa: CASSGVEETQYF

v_gene: TRBV6-5
d_gene: TRBD1
j_gene: TRBJ1-6
abundance: .
CDR3nt: TGTGCCAGCAGTTACTATCAGGGGGCGGATTCACCCCTCCACTTT
CDR3aa: CASSYYQGADSPLHF

v_gene: TRBV21-1
d_gene: .
j_gene: TRBJ1-6
abundance: .
CDR3nt: TGTGCCAGCAGCAAAGCGAAGAGTCGGAGCTCCTATAATTCACCCCTCCACTTT
CDR3aa: CASSKAKSRSSYNSPLHF

v_gene: TRBV20-1
d_gene: TRBD2
j_gene: TRBJ2-1
abundance: .
CDR3nt: TGCAGTGCGAGTAGCGGGGGGGGCTACAATGAGCAGTTCTTC
CDR3aa: CSASSGGGYNEQFF

v_gene: TRBV19
d_gene: TRBD1
j_gene: TRBJ2-4
abundance: .
CDR3nt: TGTGCCAGTAGGAGACAGGGGGCGCTGGACATTCAGTACTTC
CDR3aa: CASRRQGALDIQYF

v_gene: TRBV2
d_gene: .
j_gene: TRBJ1-3
abundance: .
CDR3nt: TGTGCCAGCAAACCGCCAGGAAACACCATATATTTT
CDR3aa: CASKPPGNTIYF

v_gene: TRBV9
d_gene: TRBD1
j_gene: TRBJ2-5
abundance: .
CDR3nt: TGTGCCAGCAGCGTAAGTTCCGGGACAGGGTACGAGACCCAGTACTTC
CDR3aa: CASSVSSGTGYETQYF

v_gene: TRBV29-1
d_gene: .
j_gene: TRBJ2-6
abundance: .
CDR3nt: TGCAGCGTTGAAGACCCGACAGTACATTCGGTATCTGGGGCCAACGTCCTGACTTTC
CDR3aa: CSVEDPTVHSVSGANVLTF

v_gene: TRBV29-1
d_gene: TRBD2
j_gene: TRBJ2-5
abundance: .
CDR3nt: TGCAGCGTTTATAGACTAGCGGGGGGTGAGACCCAGTACTTC
CDR3aa: CSVYRLAGGETQYF

v_gene: TRBV6-5
d_gene: .
j_gene: TRBJ1-1
abundance: .
CDR3nt: TGTGCCAGCAGAGATTCCGGGAGCCCATATGAAGCTTTCTTT
CDR3aa: CASRDSGSPYEAFF

v_gene: TRBV7-9
d_gene: .
j_gene: TRBJ1-5
abundance: .
CDR3nt: TGTGCCAGCAGCTTTAGCAATCAGCCCCAGCATTTT
CDR3aa: CASSFSNQPQHF

v_gene: TRBV6-5
d_gene: .
j_gene: TRBJ1-2
abundance: .
CDR3nt: TGTGCCAGCGGGGAACACAATAACTATGGCTACACCTTC
CDR3aa: CASGEHNNYGYTF

v_gene: TRBV6-1
d_gene: TRBD1
j_gene: TRBJ2-1
abundance: .
CDR3nt: TGTGCCAGCAGTGAATGGGGCACAGGGGACGCCTACAATGAGCAGTTCTTC
CDR3aa: CASSEWGTGDAYNEQFF

v_gene: TRBV2
d_gene: .
j_gene: TRBJ1-5
abundance: .
CDR3nt: TGTGCCAGCAGTCCTCGGGACCCCAGCCCGTATAGCAATCAGCCCCAGCATTTT
CDR3aa: CASSPRDPSPYSNQPQHF

v_gene: TRBV20-1
d_gene: .
j_gene: TRBJ1-5
abundance: .
CDR3nt: TGCAGTGGGCAGGTAAGGCAGCCCCAGCATTTT
CDR3aa: CSGQVRQPQHF

v_gene: TRBV6-5
d_gene: TRBD2
j_gene: TRBJ2-3
abundance: .
CDR3nt: TGTGCCAGCAGCCTAGCGGGGCCCCACACAGATACGCAGTATTTT
CDR3aa: CASSLAGPHTDTQYF

v_gene: TRBV5-1
d_gene: .
j_gene: TRBJ1-1
abundance: .
CDR3nt: TGCGCCAGCAGCAGAGAATATTTGAACACTGAAGCTTTCTTT
CDR3aa: CASSREYLNTEAFF